The 22 T cell receptor beta chains given below trace back to one sample, sequenced in a study of cytomegalovirus exposure and HLA in healthy donors. Both 60 Vbeta primers and 13 Jbeta primers went into the PCR. The protocol was immunoSEQ multiplex PCR, while the TCRdb copy is restricted to in-frame clones and leaves out a portion. The sample records about 150,000 clones, 70% being singletons. The sample comprised PBMCs. These TCRs come from a woman aged 55-70 years in good health and CMV-seropositive.

The chain combines TRBV6-1 with TRBJ2-5; 11 nucleotides match TRBD1. CDR1 MNHNS and CDR2 SASEGT come from the germline V gene. This CDR3 spans 14 amino acids. V shed 6 bases, J shed 4 bases, and the junction held 4 bases outside the gene matches. DNA for the CDR3: TGTGCCAGCAGCCAGGGACAGGGGGGAGAGACCCAGTACTTC. Its translation: CASSQGQGGETQYF.

This clone was seen a few times. This chain connects TRBV27 to TRBJ1-5, with 8 positions matching TRBD1. V dropped 5 bases and J dropped 0; count of bases not matched to a gene: 9. The CDR3 totals 17 residues. Germline V gene sequence: CDR1 MNHEY, CDR2 SMNVEV (reference sequence). CDR3 loop: CASSASPGQASNQPQHF. In nucleotides, the CDR3 is TGTGCCAGCAGTGCAAGTCCGGGACAGGCTAGCAATCAGCCCCAGCATTTT.

This chain uses TRBV5-1 with TRBJ2-1; 13 nucleotides agree with TRBD2. The CDR3 is made up of 18 amino acids. Germline trimming cut 4 bases from V and 9 bases from J; bases unmatched to any gene: 16. The germline CDR1 and CDR2 sequences are SGHRS and YFSETQ. CDR3 in DNA: TGCGCCAGCAGCCCACGGACTAGCGGGAGTGGGGGGAGTATTGAGCAGTTCTTC. As protein: CASSPRTSGSGGSIEQFF.

This clone was seen only once. The chain employs TRBV9 and TRBJ1-2; unclear D gene. This CDR3 spans 15 amino acids. Trimming took off 5 bases at V and 5 bases at J, with 19 bases between the two ends. Germline V gene lookup returns CDR1 SGDLS and CDR2 YYNGEE. CDR3 coding DNA: TGTGCCAGCAGTGAAGGCCCGACTGCTAGGTATGGCTACACCTTC. Amino acid sequence: CASSEGPTARYGYTF.

This clone was seen more than once but under ten times. The chain is built from TRBV10-2 and TRBJ1-3; D call uncertain. Deletions cut 5 bases from V and 4 bases from J, with 15 bases between. Germline V gives CDR1 WSHSY, CDR2 SAAADI. The CDR3 sequence is 15 residues long. CDR3 coding DNA: TGCGCCAGCAGTTCAGGTGGACTAGGAGGAAACACCATATATTTT. Amino acid sequence: CASSSGGLGGNTIYF.

The chain employs TRBV5-1 and TRBJ2-3, with D possibly being TRBD1 (6 bases). This CDR3 has 15 amino acids. CDR1 is SGHRS, CDR2 YFSETQ, per germline. Deletions cut 2 bases from V and 2 bases from J, with 12 bases between. Here the CDR3 DNA reads TGCGCCAGCAGCTTTCGGACAGAATACACAGATACGCAGTATTTT. It is translated as CASSFRTEYTDTQYF.

The rearrangement uses TRBV6-1 and TRBJ2-2, with TRBD1 as a possible D gene (6 bases). The length of the CDR3 is 15 residues. The germline gives CDR1 MNHNS, CDR2 SASEGT. V was clipped by 11 bases and J by 0 bases, with 16 bases between them. CDR3 protein: CAQSKGDTNTGELFF. CDR3 DNA sequence: TGTGCCCAATCAAAGGGGGACACGAACACCGGGGAGCTGTTTTTT.

This chain joins TRBV6-1 and TRBJ1-5; TRBD1 aligns across 8 bases. Germline V gives CDR1 MNHNS, CDR2 SASEGT. CDR3 length equals 15 residues. V was clipped by 7 bases and J by 4 bases; unmatched bases: 9. CDR3 DNA sequence: TGTGCCAGCACCCCACGGACAGGGCTAAATCAGCCCCAGCATTTT. Translated: CASTPRTGLNQPQHF.

This clone occurred a few times. V usage is TRBV18 and J usage is TRBJ1-1, with TRBD1 matching 8 bases. Germline assignment: CDR1 KGHSH and CDR2 LQKENI. CDR3 length: 15 amino acids. V lost 9 bases to trimming and J lost 1 base; unmatched junction nucleotides: 10. The CDR3 DNA follows: TGTGCCAGTCAACCCGGACAGGGACAGAACACTGAAGCTTTCTTT. The encoded protein is CASQPGQGQNTEAFF.

V is TRBV4-1 and J is TRBJ2-2; tentative D call: TRBD2 (6 bases). The V gene's germline CDR1 is MGHRA and CDR2 YSYEKL. The CDR3 totals 15 residues. V dropped 4 bases and J dropped 2 bases, with 11 bases sitting between them. The CDR3: CASSRSGANTGELFF. CDR3 in DNA: TGCGCCAGCAGCCGTAGCGGTGCTAACACCGGGGAGCTGTTTTTT.

The V call is TRBV30, the J call TRBJ2-7, with D possibly being TRBD1 (5 bases). The CDR3 contains 13 residues. Germline V gives CDR1 GTSNPN, CDR2 SVGIG (reference sequence). V shed 0 bases and J shed 3 bases, with 9 bases lying between them. CDR3 in amino acids: CAWSVRQGYEQYF. In DNA, the CDR3 is TGTGCCTGGAGTGTACGGCAGGGCTACGAGCAGTACTTC. Complete variable domain (other parts from reference TRBV30 and TRBJ2-7): SQTIHQWPATLVQPVGSPLSLECTVEGTSNPNLYWYRQAAGRGLQLLFYSVGIGQISSEVPQNLSASRPQDRQFILSSKKLLLSDSGFYLCAWSVRQGYEQYFGPGTRLTVT.

In its sample, this clone was seen a few times. The chain is built from TRBV29-1 and TRBJ2-7; 7 bases are a match to TRBD1. The length of the CDR3 is 15 residues. CDR1 and CDR2 from the germline V gene are SQVTM and ANQGSEA. J lost 4 bases, V lost 7 bases, and 16 bases had no gene match. CDR3 nucleotide sequence: TGCAGCGCCGTAGTCCTGAGGGGGCGAGAGTACGAGCAGTACTTC. This gives the protein CSAVVLRGREYEQYF.

The V call is TRBV19, the J call TRBJ1-5; weak D call: TRBD1 (6 bases). Germline V gene data show CDR1 as LNHDA and CDR2 as SQIVND (reference sequence). The CDR3 spans 13 residues. The V gene lost 9 bases and the J gene lost 3 bases, with 12 bases spanning the gap. CDR3 sequence: CASSGQHNQPQHF. As DNA, the CDR3 is TGTGCCAGCTCTGGACAGCACAATCAGCCCCAGCATTTT.

This clone turned up a few times. The chain carries TRBV4-1 and TRBJ1-4; D is unclear. With 0 bases removed from V and 0 bases from J, the gap between germline ends came to 5 bases. This CDR3 is built from 15 residues. From germline, CDR1 is MGHRA and CDR2 YSYEKL. The CDR3 coding sequence is TGCGCCAGCAGCCAAGAACCAGCAACTAATGAAAAACTGTTTTTT. It specifies CASSQEPATNEKLFF.

The CDR3 region is CASSIIGVNTEAFF. In DNA form, the CDR3 reads TGTGCCAGTAGTATAATCGGGGTGAACACTGAAGCTTTCTTT. The genes are TRBV19 and TRBJ1-1; no definite D call. From germline, CDR1 is LNHDA and CDR2 SQIVND (reference sequence). The CDR3 length is 14 residues. Deletions cut 2 bases from V and 0 bases from J, with 7 bases between.

This clone was observed a handful of times. The chain couples TRBV2 to TRBJ1-1; D gene uncertain. Germline loops: CDR1 SNHLY, CDR2 FYNNEI. The germline V and J ends were trimmed by 10 bases and 1 base, with 13 bases remaining between them. The CDR3 covers 13 residues. CDR3 DNA sequence: TGTGCCACCCGTCTGACTCAGAACACTGAAGCTTTCTTT. Its protein product is CATRLTQNTEAFF. The whole variable domain, remainder taken from reference TRBV2 and TRBJ1-1, is EPEVTQTPSHQVTQMGQEVILRCVPISNHLYFYWYRQILGQKVEFLVSFYNNEISEKSEIFDDQFSVERPDGSNFTLKIRSTKLEDSAMYFCATRLTQNTEAFFGQGTRLTVV.

The chain has TRBV5-6 and TRBJ1-1, with TRBD1 as a possible D gene (5 bases). V lost 4 bases, J lost 4 bases, and 14 bases lay in between. Germline-derived CDR1 and CDR2 are SGHDT and YYEEEE. This CDR3 has 14 amino acids. The CDR3: CASSAGWGGTEAFF. The CDR3, as DNA: TGTGCCAGCAGCGCGGGATGGGGGGGCACTGAAGCTTTCTTT.

The J gene is TRBJ1-1, the V gene TRBV9; perhaps TRBD1 as D (6 bases). This CDR3 is built from 15 residues. Germline V gene lookup returns CDR1 SGDLS and CDR2 YYNGEE. Trimming shortened V by 3 bases and J by 7 bases, and 19 bases separated the two germline ends. This CDR3 reads CASSARALQGSEAFF. DNA of the CDR3: TGTGCCAGCAGCGCACGGGCCCTACAGGGTAGTGAAGCTTTCTTT.

Here the CDR3 reads CASSPSTDTQYF. The CDR3 DNA sequence: TGTGCCAGCAGCCCATCCACAGATACGCAGTATTTT. The rearrangement joins TRBV7-9 to TRBJ2-3; D remains unclear. V was clipped by 5 bases and J by 2 bases, with 5 bases between them. Germline CDR1 SEHNR, CDR2 FQNEAQ (reference sequence). The CDR3 consists of 12 residues.

This chain connects TRBV7-5 to TRBJ2-6; TRBD1, the table's D call, was not compared with the DNA. TRBV7-5 is termed a pseudogene. The CDR3 is 15 residues long. Here the CDR3 DNA reads TGTGCCAGGACAGGTTTCTGCTCTGGGGCCAACGTCCTGACTTTC. This sequence encodes CARTGFCSGANVLTF.

This chain joins TRBV13 and TRBJ2-7; 7 bases line up with TRBD1. CDR1 is PRHDT, CDR2 FYEKMQ, per germline (reference sequence). Trimming took 9 bases from V and 0 from J; bases not matched to a gene: 8. This CDR3 contains 14 residues. The CDR3 nucleotides read TGTGCCAGTAACTCAGGGGGAAGCTCCTACGAGCAGTACTTC. This translates into CASNSGGSSYEQYF.

The genes are TRBV18 and TRBJ2-3; 7 nucleotides line up with TRBD1. Per the germline V gene, CDR1 is KGHSH and CDR2 is LQKENI. V dropped 3 bases and J dropped 1; count of bases not matched to a gene: 7. The CDR3 extends over 16 amino acids. DNA of the CDR3: TGTGCCAGCTCACCGATGACAGGGCTCGGCACAGATACGCAGTATTTT. This codes for CASSPMTGLGTDTQYF.